The 6 T cell receptor beta chains in this list originate from one sample, sequenced in a study of T cells in Graves' hyperthyroidism and ophthalmopathy (dated by TCRdb to 2018 to 2020). Library preparation used multiplex PCR. The run used an Illumina HiSeq 2000. Amplification of TCR beta CDR3 regions was carried out from RNA transcripts. A first-round RT-PCR of the TCR CDR3 used the HTBI primer set with the Qiagen OneStep RT-PCR kit. TCRdb handled the public reads itself, with Q25 trimming in fastp and clone calling in MiXCR, and kept productive beta chains. Rows matching on CDR3 protein sequence are summarized as one entry with the most common DNA and genes. This sample holds a few hundred thousand distinct CDR3 sequences; about 43% were observed only once. The ten top clones hold approximately 7.5% of the sample. Sequenced: peripheral blood or thyroid tissue (not recorded which). The origin of the receptors is a woman aged 18-29 years with Graves' hyperthyroidism.

This chain connects TRBV5-1 to TRBJ2-7, with 10 bases aligning to TRBD2. Trimming at V came to 4 bases and at J to 6 bases, leaving 13 bases not matched to a gene. The CDR3 sequence is 16 residues long. Germline loops: CDR1 SGHRS, CDR2 YFSETQ. CDR3 loop: CASSGEKREGPFEQYF. The CDR3 DNA is TGCGCCAGCAGCGGAGAGAAGCGGGAGGGCCCATTCGAGCAGTACTTC.

This clonotype was seen a few times. This chain joins TRBV29-1 and TRBJ2-7, with 10 nucleotides matching TRBD1. The tail of the sequence fits TRBJ2-1 better, so the J call may be wrong. Germline assignment: CDR1 SQVTM and CDR2 ANQGSEA. This CDR3 comprises 12 residues. CDR3 coding DNA: TGCAGCGCCTTGACAGGGGGCGGTGAGCAGTTCTTC. Protein product: CSALTGGGEQFF.

This clonotype has only a few counts. The chain joins TRBV11-2 to TRBJ2-3; 9 bases agree with TRBD1. The germline gives CDR1 SGHAT, CDR2 FQNNGV. The V gene end was trimmed by 7 bases and the J gene end by 6 bases; junction bases not matched to a gene: 11. The CDR3 extends over 15 amino acids. CDR3 amino acids: CASITGTGWEDTQYF. CDR3 sequence (DNA): TGTGCCAGCATTACCGGGACAGGGTGGGAGGATACGCAGTATTTT.

To note about this clonotype: A read error is possible here, since a much larger clone lies one base away. This chain connects TRBV7-6 to TRBJ2-7, with D unclear. The germline V gene has CDR1 SGHVS and CDR2 FNYEAQ. Between the trimmed V and J ends, which lost 6 bases and 4 bases, there was a span of 10 bases. This CDR3 is 12 amino acids long. CDR3 bases: TGTGCCAGCAGTTACCTGGTATACGAGCAGTACTTC. Translated, it gives CASSYLVYEQYF.

The chain combines TRBV7-2 with TRBJ1-5, with TRBD1 matching over 10 bases. V shed 5 bases and J 7 bases; nucleotides not matched to a gene: 5. The V gene's germline CDR1 is SGHTA and CDR2 FQGNSA. This CDR3 comprises 14 residues. The CDR3 DNA follows: TGTGCCAGCAGCGGGGGGGGACAGGGGCAGCCCCAGCATTTT. It specifies CASSGGGQGQPQHF.

This clonotype appeared a single time. The rearrangement links TRBV11-2 to TRBJ2-7, with a possible D match to TRBD2 (7 bases). With 3 bases removed from V and 1 base from J, the gap between germline ends came to 13 bases. The CDR3 covers 15 residues. Germline CDR1 is SGHAT and CDR2 is FQNNGV. CDR3 sequence (DNA): TGTGCCAGCAGCTTCGGGGGGACACTATCCTACGAGCAGTACTTC. It yields the protein CASSFGGTLSYEQYF.